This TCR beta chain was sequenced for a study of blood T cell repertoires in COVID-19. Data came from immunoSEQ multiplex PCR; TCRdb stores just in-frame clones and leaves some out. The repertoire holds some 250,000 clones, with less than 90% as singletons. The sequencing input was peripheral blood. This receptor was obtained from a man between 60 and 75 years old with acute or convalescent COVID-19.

The CDR3 nucleotides read TGTGCCGGCACGAGGGCCTGGGCAGATACGCAGTATTTT. Amino acids: CAGTRAWADTQYF. The chain uses TRBV28 and TRBJ2-3; D is possibly TRBD2 (5 bases). V shed 11 bases and J shed 4 bases, with 16 bases lying between them. Germline loops: CDR1 MDHEN, CDR2 SYDVKM. The CDR3 is 13 residues long.